The sequence of this TCR beta chain was determined in a study of blood T cell repertoires in COVID-19. Study in general: Spain, Italy and the United States supplied samples that represented acute and convalescent COVID-19. PBMCs, B-cell-depleted T cells, or T cells were the source of the cDNA or gDNA that made up the material.

Original methodology: Amplification of reference gene primers was used by the study to estimate nucleated cell counts. The protocol was immunoSEQ multiplex PCR, while the TCRdb copy is restricted to in-frame clones and leaves out a portion. V, J and clone size are those of that table, while D and trimming were read from the DNA. Seen here are over 300,000 clones, 90% observed once, and the top ten hold about 6.8%. The sequenced material came from peripheral blood. The clonotype comes from a man younger than 35 with active or convalescent COVID-19.

The CDR3 DNA is TGTGCCAGCAGTTTACGATTAAATCAAGAGGGGGTAGGCCCTAATTCACCCCTCCACTTT. It encodes CASSLRLNQEGVGPNSPLHF. The J gene is TRBJ1-6, the V gene TRBV27, with D possibly TRBD1 on 6 matching bases. CDR3 length equals 20 residues. V was pared by 2 bases and J by 6 bases, with 26 bases between. Germline loops: CDR1 MNHEY, CDR2 SMNVEV (reference sequence).